The 27 T cell receptor beta chains listed next were all sequenced from one sample in a study of a mutant IDH1 vaccine in newly diagnosed glioma. What these receptors recognize is not known. Time point denoted: week 35, safety follow-up. All doses held 300 ug of mutant IDH1 20-mer peptide, with topical imiquimod. TCRdb keeps only in-frame clones here, not all; method: immunoSEQ multiplex PCR. The data contain tens of thousands of clones, 75% to 85% of them seen just once; the ten biggest clones take up 5% to 6.5%. This specimen consisted of PBMCs, obtained from a glioma patient whose treatment included an IDH1 peptide vaccine. The receptors come from a middle-aged man with glioma.

The CDR3 DNA reads TGTGCCTGGAGGAAAACAGGGGGACTAGAGCCCCAGCATTTT. Translating it yields CAWRKTGGLEPQHF. The chain links TRBV30 to TRBJ1-5; 8 nucleotides agree with TRBD1. V lost 3 bases and J lost 8; bases outside the gene matches: 9. Per germline, CDR1 GTSNPN and CDR2 SVGIG (reference sequence). CDR3 length equals 14 residues.

The J gene is TRBJ2-7, the V gene TRBV28, with 11 bases that match TRBD2. J gave up 6 bases and V 3 bases, and 10 bases lay outside the gene matches. This CDR3 has 16 residues. In germline, CDR1 is MDHEN, CDR2 SYDVKM. DNA of the CDR3: TGTGCCAGCAGTTTGGTGACTAGCGGGAATTTGATCGAGCAGTACTTC. This gives the protein CASSLVTSGNLIEQYF.

The V call is TRBV9, the J call TRBJ2-3; 8 bases line up with TRBD2. The CDR3 extends over 14 amino acids. CDR1 SGDLS and CDR2 YYNGEE come from the germline V gene. Trimming removed 3 bases from V and 8 bases from J; junction bases left unmatched: 8. For the CDR3, the DNA is TGTGCCAGCAGCGCCGGGACTAGTAGGGGTACGCAGTATTTT. Its translation is CASSAGTSRGTQYF.

The CDR3 loop is CASSVLGQATNEKLFF. The DNA for the CDR3 is TGTGCCAGCAGCGTATTAGGACAGGCAACTAATGAAAAACTGTTTTTT. The genes are TRBV9 and TRBJ1-4; 7 bases agree with TRBD1. The V segment lost 1 base and the J segment 0 bases; nucleotides outside the gene matches: 3. Germline V lookup: CDR1 SGDLS, CDR2 YYNGEE. This CDR3 region has 16 residues.

J is TRBJ2-3 and V is TRBV5-1; D is perhaps TRBD2 (7 bases). The V and J ends lost 6 bases and 0 bases respectively, with 17 bases between them. The CDR3 runs to 16 residues. Germline V gene sequence: CDR1 SGHRS, CDR2 YFSETQ. The DNA for the CDR3 is TGCGCCAGCACCCTTCTCGGGGGGCCCAGCACAGATACGCAGTATTTT. It is translated as CASTLLGGPSTDTQYF.

This clone showed up just once. The V and J genes are TRBV28 and TRBJ2-3; 7 nucleotides align to TRBD2. The germline gives CDR1 MDHEN, CDR2 SYDVKM. CDR3 length: 16 amino acids. V dropped 4 bases and J dropped 2; count of bases not matched to a gene: 9. Here the CDR3 reads CASSSPETSHTDTQYF. CDR3 sequence (DNA): TGTGCCAGCAGTTCCCCCGAGACTAGCCACACAGATACGCAGTATTTT. Variable domain in full (rest from reference TRBV28 and TRBJ2-3): DVKVTQSSRYLVKRTGEKVFLECVQDMDHENMFWYRQDPGLGLRLIYFSYDVKMKEKGDIPEGYSVSREKKERFSLILESASTNQTSMYLCASSSPETSHTDTQYFGPGTRLTVL.

This CDR3 reads CSVPTGGILPSEQYF. CDR3 DNA sequence: TGCAGCGTACCCACAGGGGGAATTCTCCCCTCCGAGCAGTACTTC. This rearrangement joins TRBV29-1 to TRBJ2-7; TRBD1 agrees at 8 bases. Germline V gives CDR1 SQVTM, CDR2 ANQGSEA. The CDR3 consists of 15 residues. V was pared by 6 bases and J by 6 bases, with 16 bases of the junction left unmatched.

The genes are TRBV7-2 and TRBJ1-5, with 7 nucleotides matching TRBD1. This CDR3 is built from 14 residues. Per the germline V gene, CDR1 is SGHTA and CDR2 is FQGNSA. V was clipped by 5 bases and J by 6 bases; unmatched bases: 7. CDR3 nucleotides: TGTGCCAGCAGCCGGGGCCCAGGGGGTCAGCCCCAGCATTTT. Translation gives CASSRGPGGQPQHF.

The chain combines TRBV21-1 with TRBJ1-2; the table's D gene call, TRBD1, was not cross checked with the DNA. TRBV21-1 is tagged as a pseudogene. CDR3 length: 14 residues. CDR3 sequence reads: CASKGDRGVNGYTF. The CDR3 DNA reads TGTGCCAGCAAAGGGGACAGGGGGGTTAATGGCTACACCTTC.

The chain joins TRBV10-1 to TRBJ2-5; D remains ambiguous. V lost 5 bases and J lost 2, with 12 bases in between. The CDR3 is 14 residues long. CDR1 WNHNN and CDR2 SYGVQD come from the germline V gene (reference sequence). The CDR3, as DNA: TGCGCCAGCAGTCCGGGCGAGGCTCAAGAGACCCAGTACTTC. It codes for CASSPGEAQETQYF.

The chain recombines TRBV7-2 with TRBJ2-1; 9 nucleotides align to TRBD2. Trimming removed 5 bases from V and 5 bases from J; junction bases left unmatched: 7. This CDR3 is built from 15 residues. Germline CDR1 is SGHTA and CDR2 is FQGNSA. The CDR3 is CASSPGLAKNNEQFF. CDR3 sequence (DNA): TGTGCCAGCAGCCCGGGACTAGCAAAAAACAATGAGCAGTTCTTC.

The chain links TRBV19 to TRBJ2-1; 7 bases match TRBD2. J was trimmed by 5 bases and V by 3 bases; bases with no gene match: 4. Germline CDR1 LNHDA, CDR2 SQIVND (reference sequence). The CDR3 covers 14 residues. CDR3 bases: TGTGCCAGTAGTATGTGGGCGGGGGACAATGAGCAGTTCTTC. This codes for CASSMWAGDNEQFF.

The chain is built from TRBV27 and TRBJ2-3; the match to TRBD1 covers 9 bases. The CDR3 totals 18 residues. With 3 bases clipped from V and 3 bases from J, the junction kept 13 bases outside the gene matches. Germline lookup yields CDR1 MNHEY and CDR2 SMNVEV (reference sequence). This CDR3 is CASSFEGWTGVVTDTQYF. CDR3 bases: TGTGCCAGCAGTTTCGAAGGGTGGACAGGGGTAGTAACAGATACGCAGTATTTT.

This chain links TRBV15 with TRBJ1-5; the D is unclear. Germline V lookup: CDR1 LNHNV, CDR2 YYDKDF (reference sequence). The CDR3 sequence is 13 residues long. Trimming stripped 5 bases from V and 5 bases from J, with 10 bases between. CDR3 sequence: CATSRGEYQPQHF. In DNA form, the CDR3 reads TGTGCCACCAGCCGAGGAGAGTATCAGCCCCAGCATTTT. The whole variable domain, remainder taken from reference TRBV15 and TRBJ1-5, is DAMVIQNPRYQVTQFGKPVTLSCSQTLNHNVMYWYQQKSSQAPKLLFHYYDKDFNNEADTPDNFQSRRPNTSFCFLDIRSPGLGDTAMYLCATSRGEYQPQHFGDGTRLSIL.

The chain recombines TRBV27 with TRBJ2-5, with 8 positions matching TRBD1. The V segment lost 7 bases and the J segment 5 bases; nucleotides outside the gene matches: 6. The CDR3 totals 13 residues. Germline loops: CDR1 MNHEY, CDR2 SMNVEV (reference sequence). CDR3 coding DNA: TGTGCCAGCATCACGGACAGGGATGAGACCCAGTACTTC. As protein: CASITDRDETQYF.

This chain joins TRBV7-2 and TRBJ1-2, with a possible D match to TRBD1 (6 bases). Trimming stripped 5 bases from V and 3 bases from J, with 13 bases between. Looked up from germline, CDR1 is SGHTA and CDR2 is FQGNSA. This CDR3 spans 14 amino acids. The CDR3 DNA sequence: TGTGCCAGCAGCCCAGGAGGGGGTTACTATGGCTACACCTTC. Translated: CASSPGGGYYGYTF.

V is TRBV5-6 and J is TRBJ1-1; D perhaps matches TRBD1 (5 bases). Germline CDR1 reads SGHDT; CDR2 reads YYEEEE. V dropped 6 bases and J dropped 1 base, with 10 bases sitting between them. This CDR3 region has 13 residues. The CDR3 loop is CASNLGTNTEAFF. In DNA form, the CDR3 reads TGTGCCAGCAACCTAGGGACGAACACTGAAGCTTTCTTT.

The DNA of the CDR3 is TGTGCCAGCAGCCAAACGGACAGTTTCACAGATACGCAGTATTTT. Its translation: CASSQTDSFTDTQYF. The gene calls are TRBV4-2 and TRBJ2-3, with D perhaps TRBD1 (6 bases). CDR1 is LGHNA, CDR2 YNFKEQ, per germline. The CDR3 sequence is 15 residues long. Trimming left V 2 bases short and J 2 bases short, with 11 bases between.

The J gene is TRBJ1-2, the V gene TRBV19; D uncertain. Germline CDR1 and CDR2: LNHDA and SQIVND (reference sequence). CDR3 size: 14 residues. The V end was cut by 5 bases, the J end by 10 bases, with 20 bases between. The CDR3 sequence is CASSPSQEREDYTF. The CDR3 region has the DNA TGTGCCAGTAGTCCATCCCAGGAGCGAGAGGACTACACCTTC. The full variable domain, its missing parts supplied by reference TRBV19 and TRBJ1-2, is DGGITQSPKYLFRKEGQNVTLSCEQNLNHDAMYWYRQDPGQGLRLIYYSQIVNDFQKGDIAEGYSVSREKKESFPLTVTSAQKNPTAFYLCASSPSQEREDYTFGSGTRLTVV.

This chain uses TRBV7-6 with TRBJ2-1, with 8 bases aligning to TRBD2. The junction had 12 bases not matched to a gene; V was cut back by 1 base and J by 7 bases. Germline V lookup: CDR1 SGHVS, CDR2 FNYEAQ. The CDR3 contains 17 residues. Here the CDR3 DNA reads TGTGCCAGCAGCTTAGTGGTCGGCGGGAGGTCCACAAATGAGCAGTTCTTC. It yields the protein CASSLVVGGRSTNEQFF.

The rearrangement links TRBV21-1 to TRBJ2-1; the table's D call, TRBD2, has no DNA check behind it. TRBV21-1 is marked as a pseudogene. This CDR3 spans 17 amino acids. The CDR3 DNA follows: TGTGCCAGCAGCACGATGGGACTAGCGGGGGGTTGTAATGAGCAGTTCTTC. It specifies CASSTMGLAGGCNEQFF.

The V gene is TRBV6-1, the J gene TRBJ2-5, with D maybe TRBD1 (6 bases). Germline loops: CDR1 MNHNS, CDR2 SASEGT. The CDR3 consists of 15 residues. Trimming pared 5 bases from V and 5 bases from J, leaving 18 bases between. CDR3 in DNA: TGTGCCAGCAGTTCCCTCCTGGACAGACAGGAGACCCAGTACTTC. This sequence encodes CASSSLLDRQETQYF.

This chain uses TRBV7-2 with TRBJ2-3; tentatively, D is TRBD1 or TRBD2 (5 bases each). Trimming took 6 bases from V and 1 from J, leaving 17 bases between them. This CDR3 is built from 16 residues. CDR1 is SGHTA and CDR2 is FQGNSA in the germline V gene. The CDR3 region has the DNA TGTGCCAGCAGGGGGGTAGTACGAGCAGGCACAGATACGCAGTATTTT. Amino acids: CASRGVVRAGTDTQYF.

V usage is TRBV7-2 and J usage is TRBJ2-4, with 7 bases fitting TRBD1. The CDR3 has 12 amino acids. Trimming removed 5 bases from V and 8 bases from J; junction bases left unmatched: 3. The germline gives CDR1 SGHTA, CDR2 FQGNSA. This CDR3 is CASSQTGDIQYF. As DNA, the CDR3 is TGTGCCAGCAGCCAAACAGGGGACATTCAGTACTTC.

This chain connects TRBV19 to TRBJ2-3, with a weak D call TRBD1 (5 bases). The CDR3 extends over 15 amino acids. V dropped 5 bases and J dropped 2 bases, with 14 bases sitting between them. Looked up from germline, CDR1 is LNHDA and CDR2 is SQIVND (reference sequence). The CDR3: CASSVQNRITDTQYF. Written as DNA, the CDR3 is TGTGCCAGTAGTGTCCAAAACAGGATCACAGATACGCAGTATTTT.

The CDR3 DNA is TGTGCCAGCAGCGTAGCGACAGGGGTTCGGGATGAGCAGTTCTTC. Its protein is CASSVATGVRDEQFF. V usage is TRBV9 and J usage is TRBJ2-1, with TRBD1 identical over 8 bases. This CDR3 is 15 amino acids long. V shed 0 bases and J 8 bases; nucleotides not matched to a gene: 7. The germline gives CDR1 SGDLS, CDR2 YYNGEE.

This rearrangement joins TRBV11-2 to TRBJ2-1; D is unclear. The length of the CDR3 is 15 residues. The germline V gene has CDR1 SGHAT and CDR2 FQNNGV. Trimming removed 2 bases at V and 0 bases at J, with 8 bases between. CDR3 loop: CASSLMFSSYNEQFF. The CDR3 coding sequence is TGTGCCAGCAGCTTAATGTTCAGCTCCTACAATGAGCAGTTCTTC. Together with reference TRBV11-2 and TRBJ2-1, the CDR3 gives the full variable domain: EAGVAQSPRYKIIEKRQSVAFWCNPISGHATLYWYQQILGQGPKLLIQFQNNGVVDDSQLPKDRFSAERLKGVDSTLKIQPAKLEDSAVYLCASSLMFSSYNEQFFGPGTRLTVL.